This T cell receptor (beta chain) was captured by sequencing in a study of glioma-infiltrating T cells after dendritic cell vaccination (dated by TCRdb to 2016 to 2018). General notes on the study: Of the approximately 15 glioblastoma patients in the cohort, all drawn from Phase I and II dendritic cell vaccination trials, 9 were newly diagnosed and 6 had recurrent disease. To make the vaccine, monocyte-derived dendritic cells were cultured for under eight days with IL-4 and GM-CSF and then pulsed overnight with autologous tumor lysate. Survival after dendritic cell vaccination was correlated with TCR sequencing metrics, including TIL content and tumor-blood repertoire overlap. Each patient got three intradermal injections of the dendritic cell vaccine, spaced at biweekly intervals, in the arm below the axilla. Deep sequencing of TCR beta CDR3 regions was used to quantify tumor-infiltrating lymphocyte content and compare tumor and blood repertoires in dendritic cell-vaccinated glioblastoma patients. Autologous tumor lysate-pulsed dendritic cell vaccination was administered to the patients between the early 2000s and the early 2010s. Overall study outcomes, separate from this receptor: The TCR overlap response model with three groups was called speculative and said to need prospective validation. TCR clonality showed no direct relationship with survival, which suggests that a diverse polyclonal response may be important. After dendritic cell vaccination, a higher estimated pretreatment TIL content predicted longer time to progression and longer overall survival. The cohort was small and heterogeneous, few patients had complete blood and tumor sets, and even fewer had initial-recurrent tumor pairs.

On this clone itself: What antigen it recognizes has not been identified. Per-nucleotide qualities are absent, and no much larger clonotype sits a single base away.

Using the immunoSEQ assay, TCRB CDR3 regions were amplified from around 2 micrograms of genomic DNA, or from all available DNA when less than that was on hand. The multiplex PCR employed 60 forward primers targeting TCR V beta segments and 13 reverse primers targeting J beta segments. Synthetic control templates were spiked into each sample at limiting dilution to estimate reads per starting template. Reads of 87 bp were generated by sequencing on the Illumina HiSeq System. The original methods were these. PCR and sequencing errors were removed by a nearest neighbor algorithm that merged closely related sequences. TCR overlap was measured as the percentage of unique tumor TCR beta sequences that were also present in the peripheral blood of the same patient. TCRdb re-hosts the immuneACCESS table, in-frame sequences only. Its copies lack some clones; in the studies checked, an unresolved V gene accounts for under half of them, and the cause for the rest is not known. V, J and clone size derive from that table, while D and trimming were established from the DNA sequence. Present in this sample are roughly 80,000 clones, about nine tenths of which were seen just once. The ten largest clones capture around 2% of the sample.

Trimming takes 3 bases from V and 5 bases from J, and the germline ends sit 10 bases apart. In the germline V gene (reference sequence), CDR1 corresponds to LNHDA and CDR2 to SQIVND. The CDR3 runs 13 amino acids, cysteine and phenylalanine included. The retained sequence is limited to the CDR3, 39 bases, with the frame set at the first base. The sample's time point, from its label and the paper: after dendritic cell vaccination, including at tumor progression/relapse. Patients were selected for having adequate residual fresh-frozen tumor tissue and more than two years of available survival data. Molecular status otherwise varied across the glioblastoma patients, but none of them carried an isocitrate dehydrogenase mutation. PBMC were collected before vaccination, two weeks after the third vaccination, and at tumor progression when it occurred. Genomic DNA was extracted with the Qiagen DNeasy Blood extraction Kit.

The V and J segments used are TRBV19 and TRBJ1-2, with a weak D call of TRBD1 (5 bases match). Sequenced here: blood, sampled after dendritic cell vaccination. The sequence derives from a human donor with glioblastoma. The CDR3 sequence is CASSIWQGYGYTF. Read as DNA, the sequence is TGTGCCAGTAGTATCTGGCAGGGTTATGGCTACACCTTC.